These T cell receptor beta chains were read from a single sample in a study of shared clonotypes between healthy human individuals. Libraries were prepared by immunoSEQ multiplex PCR; TCRdb keeps only in-frame clonotypes and omits some of them. Of some 1.5 million clones in the sample, roughly 96% were seen once. The specimen sequenced was naive CD4+ T cells sorted from blood. These receptors came from a man aged 25-45 years in good health. The CDR3 runs from the conserved cysteine through the conserved F or W. The D gene is left open where the match is weak. Clone size is given for some rows only: seen once, a few or many times, or a class if the clone is expanded.

clone size	V gene	D gene	J gene	CDR3 DNA	CDR3 protein
NA	TRBV19	NA	TRBJ2-6	TGTGCCAGTAGTACAACAGCGAGCTCTGGGGCCAACGTCCTGACTTTC	CASSTTASSGANVLTF
NA	TRBV29-1	NA	TRBJ2-5	TGCAGCGTTGGTATGCTAGAGACCCAGTACTTC	CSVGMLETQYF
once	TRBV27	TRBD1	TRBJ1-2	TGTGCCAGCAGGCACACAGGGGGGCATGGCTACACCTTC	CASRHTGGHGYTF
NA	TRBV5-1	NA	TRBJ2-3	TGCGCCAGCAGCTTGGTAGGGCTTCGCACAGATACGCAGTATTTT	CASSLVGLRTDTQYF
NA	TRBV6-6	TRBD1	TRBJ1-5	TGTGCCAGCAGAGCGGACAGGAGTGGCAATCAGCCCCAGCATTTT	CASRADRSGNQPQHF
NA	TRBV10-3	NA	TRBJ2-1	TGTGCCATGGGGGAAGGTGAGCAGTTCTTC	CAMGEGEQFF
NA	TRBV6-5	NA	TRBJ2-7	TGTGCCAGCAGCATCCGGGGGGCCCACGAGCAGTACTTC	CASSIRGAHEQYF
NA	TRBV5-4	NA	TRBJ2-7	TGTGCCAGCAGCTTGGCCGACCACTACGAGCAGTACTTC	CASSLADHYEQYF
NA	TRBV19	NA	TRBJ2-5	TGTGCCAGTAGTATACCGGGACTCGAGGAGACCCAGTACTTC	CASSIPGLEETQYF
NA	TRBV13	TRBD1	TRBJ2-6	TGTGCCAGCAGCATCACAGGGGACGGGGCCAACGTCCTGACTTTC	CASSITGDGANVLTF
NA	TRBV6-1	NA	TRBJ1-1	TGTGCCAGCAGTGATACAGGCAGGACAACGAACACTGAAGCTTTCTTT	CASSDTGRTTNTEAFF
NA	TRBV28	NA	TRBJ1-3	TGTGCCAGCAGTCGGATGCCCCTCTCTGGAAACACCATATATTTT	CASSRMPLSGNTIYF
NA	TRBV11-2	TRBD1	TRBJ1-4	TGTGCCAGCAGCTTAGTAGGGATCTTCACAGGGGTTAGTGAAAAACTGTTTTTT	CASSLVGIFTGVSEKLFF
NA	TRBV28	NA	TRBJ2-1	TGTGCCAGCAGCTTCAGGGTCTGGAGAAGCTCCTACAATGAGCAGTTCTTC	CASSFRVWRSSYNEQFF
NA	TRBV7-3	NA	TRBJ2-5	TGTGCCAGCAGCTCGAGGAGGGGCTCCCAAGAGACCCAGTACTTC	CASSSRRGSQETQYF
NA	TRBV18	NA	TRBJ2-5	TGTGCCAGCTCACCAAGGAGGGGACAACAAGAGACCCAGTACTTC	CASSPRRGQQETQYF
NA	TRBV5-1	TRBD2	TRBJ2-7	TGCGCCAGCAGCTTGAAAGCGGGAGTAGACTACGAGCAGTACTTC	CASSLKAGVDYEQYF